This TCR beta chain was obtained from a study of cytomegalovirus exposure and HLA in healthy donors listed by TCRdb under 2017. Some background on the complete study: An earlier analysis of several hundred of the donors reported approximately 300 Gb of sequence data and roughly 110 million unique TCR beta sequences from 150 million to 200 million T cells. An early release covering 550 to 700 HLA-typed donors comprised roughly 300 gigabases of sequencing data and tens of millions of unique TCR sequences. The genetic ancestry cluster associated with self-reported Caucasian donors included about 81% of the roughly 360 genotyped donors. The study aimed to test whether cataloging public T cell receptors could reveal signatures of past pathogen exposure. Using immunosequencing, the study profiled T cell repertoires from fewer than 850 subjects and related those repertoires to cytomegalovirus serostatus. In addition to the first cohort of 500 to 850 subjects, a separate validation cohort of 120 different subjects was used. To predict cytomegalovirus infection status, the study combined high-throughput TCR immunosequencing, statistical association of individual TCRs with disease status, and machine learning. A later analysis re-analyzed previously published TCR beta repertoires from roughly 690 donors and added high-resolution HLA genotyping to study TCR occurrence patterns. Rather than using new phenotypic data, the later analysis identified candidate immune exposures from TCR beta sequences and from how often those sequences occurred across donors. To decide whether each TCR beta V gene segment behaved as functional or pseudogenic, an earlier analysis of some 570 of the donors relied on high-throughput TCR beta sequencing. Donor age, sex, ethnicity and CMV serostatus were compiled together with the repertoire data. A later genetic analysis took genome-wide SNP genotypes for about 55% of the 666 donors and used that subset as a discovery cohort. Every repertoire in the discovery cohort had been generated on one and the same sequencing platform. Both class I and class II loci were covered by HLA typing, at four-digit resolution. Typing coverage varied by locus: about 620-630 donors for A, B, C, DRB1 and DQB1; some 520 for DQA1; approximately 610 for DPA1; fewer than 480 for DPB1. Because of strong linkage in the cohort, roughly five DR-DQ haplotypes were treated as single units for association and clustering. Across 300 to 400 genotyped donors of the cohort, an average of about 240,000 unique TCR beta nucleotide sequences per donor were sequenced, and approximately 17% of those sequences were non-productive.

What the authors observed across the whole study: According to a later analysis, TCR association rates differed among HLA loci, with DRB1 alleles showing the most associated TCRs and HLA-C alleles showing the fewest. According to a later analysis, parvovirus B19, influenza, CMV and Epstein-Barr virus appeared linked to several top co-occurrence clusters. In the study, approximately 150 TCR beta chains were listed as associated with cytomegalovirus. Roughly uniform sequencing depth across donors was assumed in presence/absence analyses, although this assumption may not hold. Correlated functional status among segregating V segments might reflect linkage disequilibrium, but an unknown experimental factor could not be ruled out. The classifier was reported to diagnose cytomegalovirus status with high specificity and sensitivity in both the original cohort and the validation cohort. A later analysis found that most CMV-associated TCR beta chains appeared HLA-restricted, with HLA associations seemingly driven largely by CMV exposure. Strong co-occurrence of HLA alleles, especially DR and DQ, made assigning TCR associations to individual alleles difficult. A further reported finding was that TCR beta sequences accurately predicted the HLA-A and HLA-B alleles for most subjects in the first cohort. In an earlier analysis of 587 of the donors, most TCR beta V segments appeared in productive rearrangements about 87% or about 30% of the time, broadly matching IMGT annotations. The earlier analysis of approximately 560 of the donors excluded roughly 17 rarely observed V segments, including chromosome 9 orphons, because counts were too low. Specific HLA alleles were associated with 15,000 to 20,000 TCR beta sequences at a false discovery rate of 0.05 in a later analysis. According to the authors, the approach could potentially be generalized to other disease states and immunological phenotypes. According to a later genetic analysis, donors in an Asian-associated ancestry cluster had fewer N-insertions in productive TCRs than the roughly 700-donor mean. In vitro tests confirmed that three of the cytomegalovirus-associated TCR beta chains recognize cytomegalovirus antigens. In a later genetic analysis, a missense DCLRE1C variant was associated with V-gene and J-gene trimming of TCR beta chains, and the association was replicated in an independent cohort. Most TCR sequences were observed very rarely across donors, whereas some public TCRs were present in many individuals. In a later analysis, HLA-associated TCR beta chains were found to be more clonally expanded and to have lower generation probabilities than equally common non-associated chains. Only TCR beta chains were sequenced in this cohort, and the absence of alpha or paired-chain data limited detectable features. CMV serostatus was the only immune exposure information available for the cohort. A cluster of highly shared sequence variants was judged likely to represent a technical artifact of the sequencing pipeline. Some IMGT-functional V segments, including TRBV6-2 and TRBV6-3, could not be told apart with the 87-base-pair reads, so those segments were excluded. Because HLA typing was missing for some donors at each locus, association tests included only the typed subset.

The cohort was made up of around 720 healthy bone marrow donors. At the time of sampling, all cohort members were nominally healthy, though unrecorded immune exposures were likely present. The donor was CMV seronegative and was included in the group of 352 seronegative cohort members. Each donor provided a peripheral blood sample, and peripheral blood mononuclear cells were used for TCR beta sequencing. Genomic DNA was extracted from the blood cell samples with the Qiagen DNeasy Blood Extraction Kit. On this clone: The specificity of this receptor is unknown. Within one base of it there is no much larger clone, and no base qualities were kept.

The CDR3 spans 15 residues, from the cysteine through the phenylalanine. Only the CDR3 DNA stays, 45 bases, in frame from base 1. The CDR1 and CDR2 encoded by the germline V gene are MGHRA and YSYEKL. Between the V and J ends, shortened by 1 base and 2 bases respectively, the junction contains 11 bases. Preparation of the library involved the immunoSEQ multiplex PCR assay. For the multiplex PCR, a mixture combining 60 forward primers for TCR Vbeta segments and 13 reverse primers for TCR Jbeta segments was used. The CDR3 region of rearranged TCR beta genes was amplified from genomic DNA by a multiplex PCR assay. The amplified TCR beta libraries were sequenced on the Illumina HiSeq System as 87-base-pair reads. Regarding the original processing steps: A later analysis tallied around 82 million unique TCR beta chains across the 666 repertoires, and about 12 million of those chains were shared by two or more donors. Raw reads were error-corrected and collapsed into unique sequences by a nearest-neighbor algorithm in which closely related sequences were merged to remove PCR and sequencing errors. V, D and J gene segments were assigned by aligning CDR3 sequences to IMGT reference sequences. For a sequence to be retained, at least a six-nucleotide match to both a V gene segment and a J gene segment was required. Rearrangements were classified as productive when the CDR3 lacked stop codons and remained in frame with V and J, and all other rearrangements were classified as non-productive. Following IMGT convention, CDR3 was defined as the stretch from the second conserved V-encoded cysteine up to the conserved J-encoded phenylalanine. In an earlier analysis of 500 to 650 of the donors, sequences lacking an unambiguous match to a single V gene segment were excluded. In an earlier analysis of a few hundred of the donors, V segments were called functional above 56.7% productive rearrangements and were called segregating when the between-donor standard deviation exceeded 5%. To diagnose cytomegalovirus status from the catalog of TCR beta chain sequences, a statistical classification framework was built. V and J gene assignment, in a later analysis, came from comparing TCR nucleotide sequences with IMGT/GENE-DB human TR gene sequences. In a later analysis, CDR3 sequences and most-parsimonious VDJ recombination scenarios were assigned using the TCRdist pipeline. A later analysis defined each TCR beta chain by its CDR3 amino acid sequence plus V-gene family, and excluded reads lacking a unique V-gene family. In a later analysis, around 650 highly shared, low-generation-probability nucleotide sequences were removed to address suspected cross-contamination and a sequencing artifact. For each public chain, a later analysis derived a clonal expansion index from normalized ranks of inferred template counts within each repertoire. A later analysis computed generation probabilities with a VDJ recombination model fitted to out-of-frame rearrangements, and checked the results against IGoR. A later analysis scored TCR-TCR, TCR-HLA and TCR-CMV co-occurrence with hypergeometric tests, applying a repertoire-size bias correction to TCR pairs. To estimate false discovery rates, a later analysis permuted the HLA or CMV assignments 20 times. In a later analysis, co-occurring TCRs were grouped using DBSCAN, with TCRdist sequence similarity added in when clustering inside HLA-allele-positive subsets. Repertoires with fewer than 30,000 or more than 120,000 public chains were left out of co-occurrence clustering, as were five repertoires with anomalous nucleotide sharing. Sourced from immuneACCESS, this table was stored by TCRdb with only in-frame sequences that have V and J called. A share of the clones is absent; for the studies checked, an unresolved V gene accounts for under half, and the remainder has no known explanation. For V, J and clone size, that table is used; D and trimming come from the DNA. This sample gives approximately 42,000 clones in total; over 70% of them show up just once. Around 3% of the sample is taken by the ten largest.

The sequence is built from TRBV4-1 and TRBJ2-5; no D segment can be confidently identified. The sequencing input was PBMCs. This receptor was taken from a man aged 45-60 years in good health and CMV-seronegative. The CDR3 in this case is CASSQGPVSQETQYF. The DNA sequence is TGCGCCAGCAGCCAAGGTCCGGTATCTCAAGAGACCCAGTACTTC.